Reported below is one T cell receptor beta chain. Germline lookup yields CDR1 SGHTA and CDR2 FQGNSA. V was clipped by 3 bases and J by 2 bases; unmatched bases: 5. The CDR3 contains 15 residues. Under the authors' procedure: Nucleated cell number was recorded as an estimate derived from reference gene primer amplification. Sequenced by immunoSEQ multiplex PCR; TCRdb stores in-frame clones only, minus some. V and J calls and clone size are those listed in that table; D and trimming were worked out from the DNA. Here the sample spans around 18,000 clones, 80% being singletons. This sample was included in a study of blood T cell repertoires in COVID-19. Study-wide background: The United States, Italy and Spain supplied acute and convalescent COVID-19 samples. PBMCs, B-cell-depleted T cells, or T cells were the source of the cDNA or gDNA that made up the material.

This TCR came from a man older than 75 with acute or convalescent COVID-19. The source material was peripheral blood. The chain links TRBV7-2 to TRBJ2-7; 9 bases map to TRBD1. CDR3 protein: CASSFTGTGPYEQYF. In DNA, the CDR3 is TGTGCCAGCAGCTTCACCGGGACAGGGCCCTACGAGCAGTACTTC.